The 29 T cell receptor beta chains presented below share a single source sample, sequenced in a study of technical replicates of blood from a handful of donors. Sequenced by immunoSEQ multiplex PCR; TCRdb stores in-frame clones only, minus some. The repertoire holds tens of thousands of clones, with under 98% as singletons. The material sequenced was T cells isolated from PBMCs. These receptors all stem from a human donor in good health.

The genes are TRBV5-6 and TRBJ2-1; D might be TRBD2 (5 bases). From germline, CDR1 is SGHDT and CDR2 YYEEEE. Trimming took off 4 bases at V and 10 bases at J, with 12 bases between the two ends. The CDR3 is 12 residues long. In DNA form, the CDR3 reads TGTGCCAGCAGCCCCCGGACGGGGGAGCAGTTCTTC. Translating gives CASSPRTGEQFF.

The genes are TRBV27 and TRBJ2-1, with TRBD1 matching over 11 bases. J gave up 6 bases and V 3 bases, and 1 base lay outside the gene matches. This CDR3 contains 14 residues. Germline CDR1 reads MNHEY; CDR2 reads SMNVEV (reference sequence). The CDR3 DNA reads TGTGCCAGCAGTTTCGGGACAGGGGGCAATGAGCAGTTCTTC. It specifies CASSFGTGGNEQFF.

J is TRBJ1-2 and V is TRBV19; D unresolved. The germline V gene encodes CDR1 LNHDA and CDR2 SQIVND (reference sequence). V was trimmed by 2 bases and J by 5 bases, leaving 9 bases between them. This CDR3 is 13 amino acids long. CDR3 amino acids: CASSINSLYGYTF. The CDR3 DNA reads TGTGCCAGTAGTATAAACAGTTTATATGGCTACACCTTC.

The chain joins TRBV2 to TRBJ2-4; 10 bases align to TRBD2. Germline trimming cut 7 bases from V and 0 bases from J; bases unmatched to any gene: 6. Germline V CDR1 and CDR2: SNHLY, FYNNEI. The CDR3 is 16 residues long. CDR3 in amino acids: CASISAGGPAKNIQYF. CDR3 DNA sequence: TGTGCCAGCATCTCAGCGGGAGGGCCAGCCAAAAACATTCAGTACTTC.

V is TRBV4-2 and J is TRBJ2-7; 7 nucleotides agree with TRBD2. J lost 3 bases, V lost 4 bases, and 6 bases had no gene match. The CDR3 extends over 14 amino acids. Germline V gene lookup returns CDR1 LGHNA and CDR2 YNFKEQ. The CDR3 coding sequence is TGTGCCAGCAGCCCCCCGGGGGAGGGCTACGAGCAGTACTTC. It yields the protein CASSPPGEGYEQYF.

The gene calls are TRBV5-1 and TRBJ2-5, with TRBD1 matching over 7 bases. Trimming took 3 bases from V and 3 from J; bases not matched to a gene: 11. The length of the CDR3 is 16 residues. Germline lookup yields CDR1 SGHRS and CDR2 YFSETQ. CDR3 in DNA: TGCGCCAGCAGCTCGGCAGACAGGGAGATTGAAGAGACCCAGTACTTC. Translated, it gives CASSSADREIEETQYF.

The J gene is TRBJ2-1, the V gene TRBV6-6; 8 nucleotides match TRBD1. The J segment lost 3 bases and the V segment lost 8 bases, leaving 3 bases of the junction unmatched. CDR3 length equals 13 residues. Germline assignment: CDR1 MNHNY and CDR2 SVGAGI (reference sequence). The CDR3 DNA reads TGTGCCAGCGGACAGGGCTACTACAATGAGCAGTTCTTC. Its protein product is CASGQGYYNEQFF.

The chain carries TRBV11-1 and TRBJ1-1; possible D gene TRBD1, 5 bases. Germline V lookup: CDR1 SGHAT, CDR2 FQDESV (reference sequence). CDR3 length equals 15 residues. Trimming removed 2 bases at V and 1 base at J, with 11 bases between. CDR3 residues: CASSLIGQGNTEAFF. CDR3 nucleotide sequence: TGTGCCAGCAGCTTAATTGGTCAGGGGAACACTGAAGCTTTCTTT.

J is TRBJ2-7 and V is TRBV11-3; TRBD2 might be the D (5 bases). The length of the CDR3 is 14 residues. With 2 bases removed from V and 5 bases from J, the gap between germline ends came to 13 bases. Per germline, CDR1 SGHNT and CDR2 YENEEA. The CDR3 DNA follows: TGTGCCAGCAGCTTACGACGGGGTGGCGACGAGCAGTACTTC. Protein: CASSLRRGGDEQYF.

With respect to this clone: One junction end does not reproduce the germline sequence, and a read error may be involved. The CDR3 protein is CASSLDRGNGKLFF. In DNA form, the CDR3 reads TGCGCCAGCAGCTTGGACAGGGGAAATGGAAAACTGTTTTTT. The chain couples TRBV5-1 to TRBJ1-4, with TRBD1 matching over 7 bases. Per the germline V gene, CDR1 is SGHRS and CDR2 is YFSETQ. The CDR3 sequence is 14 residues long.

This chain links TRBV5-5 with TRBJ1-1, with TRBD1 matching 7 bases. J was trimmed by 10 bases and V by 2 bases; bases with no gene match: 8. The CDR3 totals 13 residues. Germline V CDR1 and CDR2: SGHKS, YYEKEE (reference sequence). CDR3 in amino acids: CASSLPTGNVAFF. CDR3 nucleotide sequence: TGTGCCAGCAGCTTACCGACAGGGAACGTAGCTTTCTTT.

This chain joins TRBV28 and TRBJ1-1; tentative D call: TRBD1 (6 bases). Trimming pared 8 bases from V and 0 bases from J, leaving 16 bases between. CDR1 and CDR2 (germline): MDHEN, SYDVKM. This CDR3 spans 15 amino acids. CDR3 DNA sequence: TGTGCCAGCTCCAAACAGGGTAACATGAACACTGAAGCTTTCTTT. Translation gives CASSKQGNMNTEAFF.

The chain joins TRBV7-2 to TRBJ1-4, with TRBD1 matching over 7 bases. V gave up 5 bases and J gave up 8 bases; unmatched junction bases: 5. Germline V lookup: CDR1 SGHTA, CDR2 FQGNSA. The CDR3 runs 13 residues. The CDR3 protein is CASSQTGEEKLFF. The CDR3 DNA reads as TGTGCCAGCAGCCAAACAGGGGAGGAAAAACTGTTTTTT.

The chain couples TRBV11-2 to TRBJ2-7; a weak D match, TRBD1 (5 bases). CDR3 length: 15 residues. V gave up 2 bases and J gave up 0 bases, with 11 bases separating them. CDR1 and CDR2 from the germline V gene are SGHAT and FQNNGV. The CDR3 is CASSLQGVVSYEQYF. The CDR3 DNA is TGTGCCAGCAGCTTACAGGGCGTGGTCTCCTACGAGCAGTACTTC.

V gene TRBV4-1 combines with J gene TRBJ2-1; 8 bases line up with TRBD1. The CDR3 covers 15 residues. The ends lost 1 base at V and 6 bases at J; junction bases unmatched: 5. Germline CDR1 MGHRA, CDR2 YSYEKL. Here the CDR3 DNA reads TGCGCCAGCAGCCAAGTTCAGGGGGCAGGCAATGAGCAGTTCTTC. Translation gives CASSQVQGAGNEQFF.

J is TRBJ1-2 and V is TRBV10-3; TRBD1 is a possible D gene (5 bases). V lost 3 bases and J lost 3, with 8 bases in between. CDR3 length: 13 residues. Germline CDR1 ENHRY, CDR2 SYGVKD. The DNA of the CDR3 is TGTGCCATCAGTGAAGTCAGGGACTATGGCTACACCTTC. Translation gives CAISEVRDYGYTF.

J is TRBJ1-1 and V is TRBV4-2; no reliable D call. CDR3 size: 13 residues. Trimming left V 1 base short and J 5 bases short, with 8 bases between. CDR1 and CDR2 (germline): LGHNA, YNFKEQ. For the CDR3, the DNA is TGTGCCAGCAGCCAAGCAGAGGCAACTGAAGCTTTCTTT. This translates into CASSQAEATEAFF.

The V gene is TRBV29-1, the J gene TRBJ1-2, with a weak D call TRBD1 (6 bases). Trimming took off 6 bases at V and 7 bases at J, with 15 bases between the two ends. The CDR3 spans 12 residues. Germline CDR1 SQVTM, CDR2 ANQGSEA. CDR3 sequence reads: CSVRPGVGGYTF. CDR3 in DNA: TGCAGCGTAAGACCAGGGGTGGGTGGCTACACCTTC.

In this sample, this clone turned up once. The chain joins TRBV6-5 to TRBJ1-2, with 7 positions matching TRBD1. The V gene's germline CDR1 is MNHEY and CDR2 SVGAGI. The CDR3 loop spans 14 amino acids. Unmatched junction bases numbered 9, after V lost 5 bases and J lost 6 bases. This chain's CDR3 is CASSPGDRANGYTF. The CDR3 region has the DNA TGTGCCAGCAGTCCCGGCGACAGGGCAAATGGCTACACCTTC.

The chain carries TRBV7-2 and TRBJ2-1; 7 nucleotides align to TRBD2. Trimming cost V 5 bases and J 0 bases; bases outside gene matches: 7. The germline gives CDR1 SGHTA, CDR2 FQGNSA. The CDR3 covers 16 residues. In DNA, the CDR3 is TGTGCCAGCAGCCTCATGGGGACTACCTCCTACAATGAGCAGTTCTTC. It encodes CASSLMGTTSYNEQFF.

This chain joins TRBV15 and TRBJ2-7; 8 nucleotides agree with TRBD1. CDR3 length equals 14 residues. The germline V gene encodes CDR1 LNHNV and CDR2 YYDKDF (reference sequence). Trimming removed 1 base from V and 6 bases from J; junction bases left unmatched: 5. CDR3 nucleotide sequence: TGTGCCACCAGCAGAGCCAGGACAGGGTCCGAGCAGTACTTC. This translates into CATSRARTGSEQYF.

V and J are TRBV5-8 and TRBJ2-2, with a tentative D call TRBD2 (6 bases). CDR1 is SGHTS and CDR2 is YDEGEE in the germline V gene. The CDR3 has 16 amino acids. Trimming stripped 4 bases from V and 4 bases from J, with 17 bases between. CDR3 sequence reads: CASSGSPGLSTGELFF. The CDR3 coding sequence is TGTGCCAGCAGCGGGAGTCCGGGACTTAGCACCGGGGAGCTGTTTTTT.

CDR3 in amino acids: CASIKDGQGASFHEQYF. The CDR3 nucleotides read TGTGCCAGCATCAAAGATGGACAGGGGGCGAGTTTCCACGAGCAGTACTTC. The V and J genes are TRBV11-3 and TRBJ2-7, with TRBD1 matching over 11 bases. V shed 7 bases and J 5 bases; nucleotides not matched to a gene: 16. Germline V gives CDR1 SGHNT, CDR2 YENEEA. The CDR3 spans 17 residues. Full variable domain (missing parts from reference TRBV11-3 and TRBJ2-7): EAGVVQSPRYKIIEKKQPVAFWCNPISGHNTLYWYLQNLGQGPELLIRYENEEAVDDSQLPKDRFSAERLKGVDSTLKIQPAELGDSAVYLCASIKDGQGASFHEQYFGPGTRLTVT.

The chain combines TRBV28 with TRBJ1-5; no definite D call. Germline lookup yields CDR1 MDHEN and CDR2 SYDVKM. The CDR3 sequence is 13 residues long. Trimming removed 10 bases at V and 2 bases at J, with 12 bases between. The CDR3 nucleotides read TGTGCCACAACGGTCGAAGGCAATCAGCCCCAGCATTTT. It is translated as CATTVEGNQPQHF.

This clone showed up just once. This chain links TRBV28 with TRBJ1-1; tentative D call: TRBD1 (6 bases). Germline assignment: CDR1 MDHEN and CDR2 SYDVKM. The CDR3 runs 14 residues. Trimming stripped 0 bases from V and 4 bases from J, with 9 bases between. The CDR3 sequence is CASSLWRGGTEAFF. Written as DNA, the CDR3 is TGTGCCAGCAGTTTATGGAGAGGGGGCACTGAAGCTTTCTTT.

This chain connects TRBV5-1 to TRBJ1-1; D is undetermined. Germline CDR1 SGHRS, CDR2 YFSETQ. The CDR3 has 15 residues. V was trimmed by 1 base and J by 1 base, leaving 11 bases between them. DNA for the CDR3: TGCGCCAGCAGCTTGTATCGGGTCACGAACACTGAAGCTTTCTTT. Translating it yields CASSLYRVTNTEAFF.

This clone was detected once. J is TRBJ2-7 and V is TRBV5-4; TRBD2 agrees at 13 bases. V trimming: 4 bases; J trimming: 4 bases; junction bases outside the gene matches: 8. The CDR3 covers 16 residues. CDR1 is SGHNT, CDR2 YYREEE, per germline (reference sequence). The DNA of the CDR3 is TGTGCCAGCAGCCGGACTAGCGGGAGACTTGGTTACGAGCAGTACTTC. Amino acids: CASSRTSGRLGYEQYF.

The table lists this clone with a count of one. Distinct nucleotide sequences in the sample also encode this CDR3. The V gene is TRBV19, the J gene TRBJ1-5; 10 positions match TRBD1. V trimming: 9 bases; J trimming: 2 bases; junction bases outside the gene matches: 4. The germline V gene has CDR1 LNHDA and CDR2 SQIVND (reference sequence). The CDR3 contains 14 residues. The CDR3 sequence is CASSGTGGNQPQHF. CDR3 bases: TGTGCCAGCTCCGGGACAGGGGGCAATCAGCCCCAGCATTTT.

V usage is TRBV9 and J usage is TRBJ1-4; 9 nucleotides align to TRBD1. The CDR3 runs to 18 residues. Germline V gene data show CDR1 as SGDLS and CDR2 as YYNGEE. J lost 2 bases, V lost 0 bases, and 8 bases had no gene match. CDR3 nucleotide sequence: TGTGCCAGCAGCGTAGGGACAGGGGCCTTGGGGACTAATGAAAAACTGTTTTTT. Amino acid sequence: CASSVGTGALGTNEKLFF. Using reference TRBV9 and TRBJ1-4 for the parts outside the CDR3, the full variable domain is DSGVTQTPKHLITATGQRVTLRCSPRSGDLSVYWYQQSLDQGLQFLIQYYNGEERAKGNILERFSAQQFPDLHSELNLSSLELGDSALYFCASSVGTGALGTNEKLFFGSGTQLSVL.